This TCR beta chain derives from a study of shared clonotypes between healthy human individuals. General study findings and limits: Genetic and exposure-history diversity was limited by the few donors. Measured sharing among donors was expected to vary with sequencing depth.

Unsorted PBMC DNA was run through sequencing on ten immunoSEQ deep assay plates. The assay was immunoSEQ multiplex PCR, and TCRdb's table has in-frame clones only and misses some. The profile shows hundreds of thousands of clones, around three quarters of them singletons. Donors were healthy HIV-negative adults without recent acute infections or vaccinations. Germline CDR1 and CDR2: MNHEY and SMNVEV (reference sequence). The CDR3 loop spans 14 amino acids. Trimming pared 4 bases from V and 5 bases from J, leaving 11 bases between. Worth noting for this clone: Its specificity is not known.

This clonotype was obtained from a middle-aged woman in good health. Some clones in this sample may be carry-over from other donors' samples. Specimen: PBMCs. The rearrangement joins TRBV27 to TRBJ1-4; D possibly corresponds to TRBD1 (6 bases). In nucleotides, the CDR3 is TGTGCCAGCAGTTCCGACAGGTCAAATGAAAAACTGTTTTTT. This encodes CASSSDRSNEKLFF.